Only a few counts were recorded for the clone carrying this TCR beta chain. Its antigen is undetermined. These data come from a study of T-cell reconstitution after alpha-beta-depleted transplantation in children. Study findings and constraints: It was newly produced T cells that mostly accounted for T-cell counts and diversity one year after transplant.

Germline values: CDR1 SGDLS, CDR2 YYNGEE. Trimming took 0 bases from V and 2 from J, leaving 13 bases between them. The CDR3 is 16 amino acids. It was with unique molecular identifiers that the TCRbeta library was prepared. TCRdb itself ran the PCR reads through MiXCR, one entry per CDR3 protein. This sample has roughly 670,000 distinct CDR3 sequences, with about 12% found just once. The sequencing here drew on PBMCs, taken before TCRalphabeta/CD19-depleted stem cell transplant. The source is a girl aged 2-10 years with congenital amegakaryocytic thrombocytopenia, due to receive a stem cell transplant. The chain joins TRBV9 to TRBJ2-3; D is perhaps TRBD2 (5 bases). DNA for the CDR3: TGTGCCAGCAGCGTAGGGCTAGCAAGGATCACAGATACGCAGTATTTT. Protein sequence: CASSVGLARITDTQYF. Filled out from reference TRBV9 and TRBJ2-3, the complete variable domain reads DSGVTQTPKHLITATGQRVTLRCSPRSGDLSVYWYQQSLDQGLQFLIQYYNGEERAKGNILERFSAQQFPDLHSELNLSSLELGDSALYFCASSVGLARITDTQYFGPGTRLTVL.